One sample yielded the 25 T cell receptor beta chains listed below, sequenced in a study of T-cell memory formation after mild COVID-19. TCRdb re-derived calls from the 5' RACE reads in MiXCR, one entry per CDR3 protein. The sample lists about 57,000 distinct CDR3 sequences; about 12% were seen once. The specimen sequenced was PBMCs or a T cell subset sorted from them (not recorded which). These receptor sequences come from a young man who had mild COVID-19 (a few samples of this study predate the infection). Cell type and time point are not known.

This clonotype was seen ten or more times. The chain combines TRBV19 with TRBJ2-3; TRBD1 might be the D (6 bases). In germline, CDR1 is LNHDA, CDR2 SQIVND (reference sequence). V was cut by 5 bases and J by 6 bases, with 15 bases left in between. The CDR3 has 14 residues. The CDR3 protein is CASSSDRRRDTQYF. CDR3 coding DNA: TGTGCCAGTAGTTCAGACAGGCGGAGGGATACGCAGTATTTT.

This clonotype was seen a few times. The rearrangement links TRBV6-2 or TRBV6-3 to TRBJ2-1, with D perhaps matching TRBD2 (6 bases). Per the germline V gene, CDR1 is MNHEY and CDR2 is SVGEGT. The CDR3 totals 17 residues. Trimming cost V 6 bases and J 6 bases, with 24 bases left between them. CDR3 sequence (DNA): TGTGCCAGCAGACGACGGGACTCTCGACGAGGTGGCAATGAGCAGTTCTTC. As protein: CASRRRDSRRGGNEQFF.

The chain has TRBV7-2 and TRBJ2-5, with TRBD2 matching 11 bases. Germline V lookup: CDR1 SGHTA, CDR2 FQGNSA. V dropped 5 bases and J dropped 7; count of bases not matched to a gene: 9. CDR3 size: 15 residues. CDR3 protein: CASSAPTSGVGTQYF. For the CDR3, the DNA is TGTGCCAGCAGCGCCCCGACTAGCGGGGTTGGGACCCAGTACTTC.

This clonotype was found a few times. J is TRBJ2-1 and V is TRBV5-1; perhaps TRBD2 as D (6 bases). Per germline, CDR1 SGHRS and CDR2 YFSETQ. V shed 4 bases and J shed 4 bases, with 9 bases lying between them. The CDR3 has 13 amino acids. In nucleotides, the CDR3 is TGCGCCAGCAGCGGGACTGTTTACAATGAGCAGTTCTTC. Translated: CASSGTVYNEQFF.

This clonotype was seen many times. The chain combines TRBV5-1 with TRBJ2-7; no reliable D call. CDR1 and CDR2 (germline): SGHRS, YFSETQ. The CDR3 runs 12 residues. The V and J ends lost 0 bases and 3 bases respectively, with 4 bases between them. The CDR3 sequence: CASSLDVYEQYF. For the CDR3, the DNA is TGCGCCAGCAGCTTGGACGTCTACGAGCAGTACTTC.

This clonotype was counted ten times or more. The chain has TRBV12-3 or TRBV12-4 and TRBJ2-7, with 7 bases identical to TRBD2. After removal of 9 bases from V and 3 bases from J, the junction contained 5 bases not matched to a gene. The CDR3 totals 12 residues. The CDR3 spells CASGEGFYEQYF. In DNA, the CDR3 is TGTGCCAGTGGGGAGGGTTTCTACGAGCAGTACTTC.

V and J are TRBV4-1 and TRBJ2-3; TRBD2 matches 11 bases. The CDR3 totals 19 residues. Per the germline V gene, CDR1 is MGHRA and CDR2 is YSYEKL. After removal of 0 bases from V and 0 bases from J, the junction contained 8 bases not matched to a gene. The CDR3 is CASSQDWLAGGTSTDTQYF. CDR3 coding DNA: TGCGCCAGCAGCCAAGATTGGCTAGCGGGGGGCACTAGCACAGATACGCAGTATTTT.

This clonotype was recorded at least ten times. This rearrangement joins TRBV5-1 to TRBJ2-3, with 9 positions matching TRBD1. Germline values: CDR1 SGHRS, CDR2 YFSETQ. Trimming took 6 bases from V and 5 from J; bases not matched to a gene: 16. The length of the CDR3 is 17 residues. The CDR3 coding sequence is TGCGCCAGCACCTACGGAGGGACAGGGCTGGCGGGAGATACGCAGTATTTT. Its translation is CASTYGGTGLAGDTQYF.

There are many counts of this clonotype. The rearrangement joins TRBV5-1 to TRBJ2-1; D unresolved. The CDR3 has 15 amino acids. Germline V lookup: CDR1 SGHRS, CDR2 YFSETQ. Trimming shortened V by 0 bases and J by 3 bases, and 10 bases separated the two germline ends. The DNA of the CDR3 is TGCGCCAGCAGCTTGGTAAAGAACGACTACAATGAGCAGTTCTTC. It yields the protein CASSLVKNDYNEQFF.

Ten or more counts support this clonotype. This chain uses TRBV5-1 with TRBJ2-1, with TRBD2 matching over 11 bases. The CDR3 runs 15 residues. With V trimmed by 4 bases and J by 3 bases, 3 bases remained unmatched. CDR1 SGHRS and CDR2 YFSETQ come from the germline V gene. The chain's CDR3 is CASSTGTSGYNEQFF. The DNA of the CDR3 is TGCGCCAGCAGCACCGGGACTAGCGGCTACAATGAGCAGTTCTTC.

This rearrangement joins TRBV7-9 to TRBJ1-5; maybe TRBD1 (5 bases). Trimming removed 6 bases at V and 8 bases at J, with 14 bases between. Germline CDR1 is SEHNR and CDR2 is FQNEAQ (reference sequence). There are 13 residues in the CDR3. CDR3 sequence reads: CASSDSALEPQHF. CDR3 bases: TGTGCCAGCAGTGACAGCGCCCTGGAGCCCCAGCATTTT.

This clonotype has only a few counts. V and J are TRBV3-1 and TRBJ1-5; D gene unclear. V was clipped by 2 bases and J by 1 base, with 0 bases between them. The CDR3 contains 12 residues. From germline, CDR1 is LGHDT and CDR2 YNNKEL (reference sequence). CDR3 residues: CASSQSNQPQHF. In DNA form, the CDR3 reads TGTGCCAGCAGCCAAAGCAATCAGCCCCAGCATTTT.

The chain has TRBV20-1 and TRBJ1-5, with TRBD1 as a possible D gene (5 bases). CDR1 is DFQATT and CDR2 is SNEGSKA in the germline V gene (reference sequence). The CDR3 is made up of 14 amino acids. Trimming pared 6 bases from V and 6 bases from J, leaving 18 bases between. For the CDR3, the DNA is TGCAGTGCCCTGGGACCTTCTGGGAGTCAGCCCCAGCATTTT. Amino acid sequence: CSALGPSGSQPQHF.

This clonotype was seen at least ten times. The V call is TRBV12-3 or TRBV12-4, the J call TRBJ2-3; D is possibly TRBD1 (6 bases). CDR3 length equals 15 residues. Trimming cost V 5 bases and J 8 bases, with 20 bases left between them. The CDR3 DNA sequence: TGTGCCAGCAGTCATCGACAGGCTACGATGGGTACGCAGTATTTT. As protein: CASSHRQATMGTQYF.

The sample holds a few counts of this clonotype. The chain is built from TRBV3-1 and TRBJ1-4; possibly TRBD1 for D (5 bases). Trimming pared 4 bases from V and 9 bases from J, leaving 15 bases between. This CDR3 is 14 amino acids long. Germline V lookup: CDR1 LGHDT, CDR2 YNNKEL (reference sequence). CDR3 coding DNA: TGTGCCAGCAGCCCTTCACAGGAGAGGCAAAAACTGTTTTTT. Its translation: CASSPSQERQKLFF.

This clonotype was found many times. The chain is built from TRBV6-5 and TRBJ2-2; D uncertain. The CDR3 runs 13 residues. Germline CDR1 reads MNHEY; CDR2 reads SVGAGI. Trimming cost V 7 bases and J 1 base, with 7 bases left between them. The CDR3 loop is CASKHQNTGELFF. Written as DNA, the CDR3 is TGTGCCAGCAAACACCAGAACACCGGGGAGCTGTTTTTT.

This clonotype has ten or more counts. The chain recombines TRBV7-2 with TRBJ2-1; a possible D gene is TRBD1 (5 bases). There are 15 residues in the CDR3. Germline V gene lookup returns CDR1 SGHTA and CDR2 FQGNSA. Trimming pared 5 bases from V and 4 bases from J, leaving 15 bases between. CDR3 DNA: TGTGCCAGCAGCCCCGCGGCAGGGCCATACAATGAGCAGTTCTTC. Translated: CASSPAAGPYNEQFF.

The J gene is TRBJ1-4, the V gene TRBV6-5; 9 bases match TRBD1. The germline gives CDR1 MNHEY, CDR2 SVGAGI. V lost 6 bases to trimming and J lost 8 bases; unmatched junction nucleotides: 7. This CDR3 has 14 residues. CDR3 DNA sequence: TGTGCCAGCAGATCCCGGGACAGGGAGGAAAAACTGTTTTTT. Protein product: CASRSRDREEKLFF.

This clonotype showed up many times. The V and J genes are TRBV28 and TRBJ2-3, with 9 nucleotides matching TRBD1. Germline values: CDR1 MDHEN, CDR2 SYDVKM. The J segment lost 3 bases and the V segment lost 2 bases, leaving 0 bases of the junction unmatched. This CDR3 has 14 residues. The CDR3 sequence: CASSLGQGTDTQYF. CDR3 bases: TGTGCCAGCAGTTTAGGACAGGGGACAGATACGCAGTATTTT.

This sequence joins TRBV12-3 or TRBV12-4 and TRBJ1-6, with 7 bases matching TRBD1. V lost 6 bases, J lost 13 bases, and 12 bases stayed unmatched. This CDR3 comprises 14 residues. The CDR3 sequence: CASSPTGNLGPLHF. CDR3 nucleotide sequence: TGTGCCAGCAGCCCGACAGGGAACTTAGGGCCCCTCCACTTT.

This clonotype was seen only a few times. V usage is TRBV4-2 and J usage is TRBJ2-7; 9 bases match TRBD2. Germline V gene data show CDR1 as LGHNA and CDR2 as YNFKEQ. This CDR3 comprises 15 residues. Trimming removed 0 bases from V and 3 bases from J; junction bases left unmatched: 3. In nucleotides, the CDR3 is TGTGCCAGCAGCCAAGATGGGACTAGCCTCTACGAGCAGTACTTC. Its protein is CASSQDGTSLYEQYF.

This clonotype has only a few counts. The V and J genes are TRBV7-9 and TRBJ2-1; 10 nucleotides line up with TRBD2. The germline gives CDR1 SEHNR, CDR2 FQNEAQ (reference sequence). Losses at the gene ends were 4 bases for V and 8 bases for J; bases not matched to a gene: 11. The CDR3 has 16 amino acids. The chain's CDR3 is CASSSSSGGAVDEQFF. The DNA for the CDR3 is TGTGCCAGCAGCTCCTCCAGCGGGGGGGCCGTGGATGAGCAGTTCTTC.

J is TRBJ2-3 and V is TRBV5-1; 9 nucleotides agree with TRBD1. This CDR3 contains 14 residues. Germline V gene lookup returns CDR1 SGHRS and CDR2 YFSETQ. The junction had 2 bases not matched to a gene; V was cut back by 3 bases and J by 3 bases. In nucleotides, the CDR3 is TGCGCCAGCAGCTGGGACAGGGTTACAGATACGCAGTATTTT. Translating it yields CASSWDRVTDTQYF.

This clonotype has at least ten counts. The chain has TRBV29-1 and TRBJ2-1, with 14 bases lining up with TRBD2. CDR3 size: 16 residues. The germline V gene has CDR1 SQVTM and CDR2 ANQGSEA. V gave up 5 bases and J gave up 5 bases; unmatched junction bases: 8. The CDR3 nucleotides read TGCAGCGTTTTTCGGACTAGCGGGGGGTCCCACAATGAGCAGTTCTTC. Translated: CSVFRTSGGSHNEQFF.

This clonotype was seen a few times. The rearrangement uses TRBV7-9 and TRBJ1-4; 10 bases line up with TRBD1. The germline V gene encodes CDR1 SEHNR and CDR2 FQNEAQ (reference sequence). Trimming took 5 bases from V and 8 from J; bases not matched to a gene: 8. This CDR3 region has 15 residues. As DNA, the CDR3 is TGTGCCAGCAGCGTAAGGACAGGGGGAGGCGAAAAACTGTTTTTT. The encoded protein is CASSVRTGGGEKLFF. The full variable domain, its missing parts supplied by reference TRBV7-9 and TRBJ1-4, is DTGVSQNPRHKITKRGQNVTFRCDPISEHNRLYWYRQTLGQGPEFLTYFQNEAQLEKSRLLSDRFSAERPKGSFSTLEIQRTEQGDSAMYLCASSVRTGGGEKLFFGSGTQLSVL.